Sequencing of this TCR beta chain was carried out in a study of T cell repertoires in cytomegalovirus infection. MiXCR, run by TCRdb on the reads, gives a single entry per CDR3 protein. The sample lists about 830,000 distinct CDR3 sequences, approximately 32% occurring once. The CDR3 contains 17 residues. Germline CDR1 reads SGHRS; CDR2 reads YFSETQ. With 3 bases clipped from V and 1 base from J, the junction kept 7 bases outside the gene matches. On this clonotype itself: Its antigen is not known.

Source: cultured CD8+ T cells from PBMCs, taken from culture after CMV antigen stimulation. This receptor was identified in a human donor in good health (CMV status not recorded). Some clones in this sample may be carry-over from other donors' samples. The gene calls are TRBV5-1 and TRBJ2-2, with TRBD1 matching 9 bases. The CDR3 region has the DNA TGCGCCAGCAGCTGGCTCCGGACAGGGGAGAACACCGGGGAGCTGTTTTTT. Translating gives CASSWLRTGENTGELFF.